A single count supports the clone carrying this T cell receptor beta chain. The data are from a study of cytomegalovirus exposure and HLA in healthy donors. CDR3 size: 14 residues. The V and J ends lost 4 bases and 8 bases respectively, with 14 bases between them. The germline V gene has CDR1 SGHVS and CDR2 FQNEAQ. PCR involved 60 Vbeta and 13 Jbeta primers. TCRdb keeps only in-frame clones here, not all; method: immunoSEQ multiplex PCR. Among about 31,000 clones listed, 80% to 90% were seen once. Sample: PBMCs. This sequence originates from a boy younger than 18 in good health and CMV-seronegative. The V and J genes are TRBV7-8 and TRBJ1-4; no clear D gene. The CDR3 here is CASSSEGGGEKLFF. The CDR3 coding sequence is TGTGCCAGCAGCTCCGAGGGAGGTGGAGAAAAACTGTTTTTT.